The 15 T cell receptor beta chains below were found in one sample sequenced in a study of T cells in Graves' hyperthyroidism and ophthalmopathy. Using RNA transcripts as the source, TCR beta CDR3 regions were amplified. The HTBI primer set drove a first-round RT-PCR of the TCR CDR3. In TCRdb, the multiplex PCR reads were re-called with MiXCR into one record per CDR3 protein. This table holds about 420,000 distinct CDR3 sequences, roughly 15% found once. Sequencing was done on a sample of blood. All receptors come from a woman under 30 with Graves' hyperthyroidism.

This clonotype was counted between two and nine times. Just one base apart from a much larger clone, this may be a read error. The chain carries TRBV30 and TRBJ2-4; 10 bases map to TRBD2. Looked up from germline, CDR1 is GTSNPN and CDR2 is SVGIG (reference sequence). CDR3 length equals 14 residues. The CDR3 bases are TGTGCCTTCGCTCTAGCGGGAGCCAAAAACATTCAGCACTTC. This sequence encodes CAFALAGAKNIQHF.

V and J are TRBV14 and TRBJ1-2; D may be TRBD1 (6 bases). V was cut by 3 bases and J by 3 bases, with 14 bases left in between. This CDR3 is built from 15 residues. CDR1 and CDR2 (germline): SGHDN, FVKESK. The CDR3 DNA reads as TGTGCCAGCAGCCAGGTTCTAGGGGGGGACTATGGCTACACCTTC. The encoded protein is CASSQVLGGDYGYTF.

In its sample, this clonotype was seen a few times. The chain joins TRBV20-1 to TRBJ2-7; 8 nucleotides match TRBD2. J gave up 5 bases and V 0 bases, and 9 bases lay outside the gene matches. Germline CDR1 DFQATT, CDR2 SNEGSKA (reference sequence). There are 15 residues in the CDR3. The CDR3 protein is CSARDGVAGRDEQYF. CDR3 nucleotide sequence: TGCAGTGCTAGAGATGGAGTAGCGGGGAGGGACGAGCAGTACTTC.

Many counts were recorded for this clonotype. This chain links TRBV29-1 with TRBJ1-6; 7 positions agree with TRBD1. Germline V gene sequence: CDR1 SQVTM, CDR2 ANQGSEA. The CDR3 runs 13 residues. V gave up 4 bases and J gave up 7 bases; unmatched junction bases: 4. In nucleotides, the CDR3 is TGCAGCGTTGGACAGGGTCTCAATTCACCCCTCCACTTT. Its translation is CSVGQGLNSPLHF.

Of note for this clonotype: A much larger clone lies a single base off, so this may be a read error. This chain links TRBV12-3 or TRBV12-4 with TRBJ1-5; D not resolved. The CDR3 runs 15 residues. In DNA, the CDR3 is TGTGCCAACAGTTTCTTAGCGCCAATCAATCAGCCCCAGCATTTT. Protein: CANSFLAPINQPQHF.

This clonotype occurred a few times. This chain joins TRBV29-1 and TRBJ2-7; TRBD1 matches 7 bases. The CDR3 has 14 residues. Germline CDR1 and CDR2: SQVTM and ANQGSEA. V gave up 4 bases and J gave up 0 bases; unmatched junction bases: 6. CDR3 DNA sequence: TGCAGCGTTGCCACAGGGGTTAGCTCCTACGAGCAGTACTTC. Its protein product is CSVATGVSSYEQYF.

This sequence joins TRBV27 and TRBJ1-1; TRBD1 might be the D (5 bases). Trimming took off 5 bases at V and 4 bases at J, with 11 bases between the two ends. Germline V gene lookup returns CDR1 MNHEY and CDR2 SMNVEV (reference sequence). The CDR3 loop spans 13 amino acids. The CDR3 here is CASSQTELTEAFF. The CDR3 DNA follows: TGTGCCAGCAGTCAGACAGAGCTCACTGAAGCTTTCTTT.

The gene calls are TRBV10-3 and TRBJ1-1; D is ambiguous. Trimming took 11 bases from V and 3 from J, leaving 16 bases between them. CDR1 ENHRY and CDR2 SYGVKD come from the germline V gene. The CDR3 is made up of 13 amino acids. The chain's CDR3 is CAVKGYRYTEAFF. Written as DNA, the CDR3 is TGTGCCGTGAAGGGATACAGATACACTGAAGCTTTCTTT.

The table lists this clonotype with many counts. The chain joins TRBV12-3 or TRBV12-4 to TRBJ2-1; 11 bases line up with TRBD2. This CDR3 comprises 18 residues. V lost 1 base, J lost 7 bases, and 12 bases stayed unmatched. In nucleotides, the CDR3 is TGTGCCAGCAGTTTAGTGTTAGCGGGAGGGCCTCGATGGAATGAGCAGTTCTTC. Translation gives CASSLVLAGGPRWNEQFF.

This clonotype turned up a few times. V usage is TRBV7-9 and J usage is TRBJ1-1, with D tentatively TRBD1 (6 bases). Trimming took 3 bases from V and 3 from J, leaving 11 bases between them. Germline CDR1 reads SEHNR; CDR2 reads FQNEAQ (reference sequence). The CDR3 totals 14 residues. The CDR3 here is CASSFDRTDTEAFF. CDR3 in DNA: TGTGCCAGCAGCTTTGACAGGACGGACACTGAAGCTTTCTTT.

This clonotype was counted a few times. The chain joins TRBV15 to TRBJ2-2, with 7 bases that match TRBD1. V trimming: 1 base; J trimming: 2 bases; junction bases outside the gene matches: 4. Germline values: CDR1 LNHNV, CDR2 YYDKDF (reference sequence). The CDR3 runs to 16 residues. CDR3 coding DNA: TGTGCCACCAGCAGAGGGGGACAGACAAACACCGGGGAGCTGTTTTTT. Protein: CATSRGGQTNTGELFF. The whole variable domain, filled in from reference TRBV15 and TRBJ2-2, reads DAMVIQNPRYQVTQFGKPVTLSCSQTLNHNVMYWYQQKSSQAPKLLFHYYDKDFNNEADTPDNFQSRRPNTSFCFLDIRSPGLGDTAMYLCATSRGGQTNTGELFFGEGSRLTVL.

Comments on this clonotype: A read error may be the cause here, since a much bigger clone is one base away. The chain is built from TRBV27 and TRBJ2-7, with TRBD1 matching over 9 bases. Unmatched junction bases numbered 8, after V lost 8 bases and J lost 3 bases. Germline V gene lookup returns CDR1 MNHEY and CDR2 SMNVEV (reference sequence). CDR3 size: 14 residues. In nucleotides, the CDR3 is TGTGCCAGCCGAGATAAGGACAGGGGCTACGAGCAGTACTTC. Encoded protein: CASRDKDRGYEQYF.

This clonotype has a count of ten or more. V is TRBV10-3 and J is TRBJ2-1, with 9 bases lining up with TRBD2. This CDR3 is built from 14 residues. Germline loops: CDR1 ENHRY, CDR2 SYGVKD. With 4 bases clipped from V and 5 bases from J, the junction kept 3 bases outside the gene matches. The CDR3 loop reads CAISGTSADNEQFF. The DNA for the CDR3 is TGTGCCATCAGTGGGACTAGCGCGGACAATGAGCAGTTCTTC.

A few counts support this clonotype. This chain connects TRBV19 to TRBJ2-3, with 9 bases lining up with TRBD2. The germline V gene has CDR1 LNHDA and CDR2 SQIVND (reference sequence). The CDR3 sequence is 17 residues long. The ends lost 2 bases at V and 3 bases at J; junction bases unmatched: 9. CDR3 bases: TGTGCCAGTAGTATATGGCTAGCGGGACCAGCGACAGATACGCAGTATTTT. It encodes CASSIWLAGPATDTQYF.

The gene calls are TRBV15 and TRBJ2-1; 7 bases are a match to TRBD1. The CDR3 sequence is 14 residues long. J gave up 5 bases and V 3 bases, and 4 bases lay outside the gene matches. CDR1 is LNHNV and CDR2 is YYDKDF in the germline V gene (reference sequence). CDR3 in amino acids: CATSSLDRNNEQFF. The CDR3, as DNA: TGTGCCACCAGCAGTTTGGACAGGAACAATGAGCAGTTCTTC.